The 24 T cell receptor beta chains reported below all come from one sample, sequenced in a study of human T cells and chemical hapten exposure. Described time point: pre-sensitization, week 0. This sample's treatment: therapeutic diphenylcyclopropenone sensitization with weekly scalp DPC. In TCRdb, the RACE reads were re-called with MiXCR into one record per CDR3 protein. The sample lists roughly 260,000 distinct CDR3 sequences, more than 6.5% occurring once. Sequencing was performed on whole blood, taken in connection with sensitization to the hapten diphenylcyclopropenone (DPC). Every receptor here comes from a middle-aged woman with alopecia areata. Some clones in this sample may be carry-over from other donors' samples.

This sequence joins TRBV5-1 and TRBJ1-5; D is unclear. V lost 2 bases, J lost 5 bases, and 8 bases lay in between. Germline V gene data show CDR1 as SGHRS and CDR2 as YFSETQ. The CDR3 is 13 amino acids. CDR3 in amino acids: CASSFLGDQPQHF. In nucleotides, the CDR3 is TGCGCCAGCAGCTTTCTGGGCGATCAGCCCCAGCATTTT.

There are many counts of this clonotype. V usage is TRBV12-3 or TRBV12-4 and J usage is TRBJ1-6; TRBD1 aligns across 10 bases. CDR3 length equals 16 residues. V was pared by 5 bases and J by 7 bases, with 8 bases of the junction left unmatched. CDR3 sequence: CASSTRDRGPNSPLHF. The DNA of the CDR3 is TGTGCCAGCAGTACCCGAGACAGGGGGCCAAATTCACCCCTCCACTTT.

This clonotype occurred a few times. This chain uses TRBV5-1 with TRBJ2-5; tentative D call: TRBD1 (8 bases). The V end lost 5 bases, the J end lost 5 bases, and 19 bases lay between the germline ends. The CDR3 is 15 amino acids. Germline V gene lookup returns CDR1 SGHRS and CDR2 YFSETQ. The CDR3 bases are TGCGCCAGCAGTATTCTGACAGGGGAGGGCGAGACCCAGTACTTC. Its protein product is CASSILTGEGETQYF.

The chain uses TRBV6-2 or TRBV6-3 and TRBJ1-2; 8 bases match TRBD1. V shed 5 bases, J shed 4 bases, and the junction held 6 bases outside the gene matches. CDR3 length equals 14 residues. Per the germline V gene, CDR1 is MNHEY and CDR2 is SVGEGT. The CDR3 protein is CASSGQGYGYGYTF. The CDR3 nucleotides read TGTGCCAGCAGTGGACAGGGATACGGCTATGGCTACACCTTC.

The chain has TRBV9 and TRBJ1-6; 9 nucleotides agree with TRBD1. The length of the CDR3 is 14 residues. CDR1 is SGDLS, CDR2 YYNGEE, per germline. Trimming removed 3 bases from V and 10 bases from J; junction bases left unmatched: 5. The CDR3 loop is CASSATGGHSPLHF. The CDR3 region has the DNA TGTGCCAGCAGCGCAACAGGGGGCCACTCACCCCTCCACTTT.

This clonotype was counted only a few times. The J gene is TRBJ1-2, the V gene TRBV9; perhaps TRBD1 as D (5 bases). The CDR3 spans 17 residues. Trimming took off 5 bases at V and 0 bases at J, with 20 bases between the two ends. Germline V gene data show CDR1 as SGDLS and CDR2 as YYNGEE. The CDR3 DNA reads TGTGCCAGCAGTGCGAACGAGGGGATTCGGGCTAACTATGGCTACACCTTC. This sequence encodes CASSANEGIRANYGYTF. Full variable domain (remainder filled in from reference TRBV9 and TRBJ1-2): DSGVTQTPKHLITATGQRVTLRCSPRSGDLSVYWYQQSLDQGLQFLIQYYNGEERAKGNILERFSAQQFPDLHSELNLSSLELGDSALYFCASSANEGIRANYGYTFGSGTRLTVV.

This clonotype was observed a handful of times. J is TRBJ2-3 and V is TRBV6-5; maybe TRBD1 (6 bases). V gave up 0 bases and J gave up 3 bases, with 10 bases separating them. Germline values: CDR1 MNHEY, CDR2 SVGAGI. This CDR3 region has 15 residues. As DNA, the CDR3 is TGTGCCAGCAGTTACTCGACCCAGGGGACAGATACGCAGTATTTT. Translating gives CASSYSTQGTDTQYF.

The chain uses TRBV6-5 and TRBJ2-7, with a weak D call TRBD1 (6 bases). V gave up 4 bases and J gave up 7 bases, with 14 bases separating them. This CDR3 has 13 amino acids. In germline, CDR1 is MNHEY, CDR2 SVGAGI. The chain's CDR3 is CASSWNREGEQYF. CDR3 sequence (DNA): TGTGCCAGCAGTTGGAACAGGGAAGGGGAGCAGTACTTC.

The chain uses TRBV5-1 and TRBJ2-2; TRBD1 aligns across 9 bases. The trim removed 0 bases at V and 6 bases at J, leaving 6 bases unmatched. In germline, CDR1 is SGHRS, CDR2 YFSETQ. The CDR3 is 16 residues long. CDR3 in DNA: TGCGCCAGCAGCTTGGCGGGACAGGGCGGGCCCGGGGAGCTGTTTTTT. It yields the protein CASSLAGQGGPGELFF.

This clonotype was seen only a few times. The rearrangement uses TRBV2 and TRBJ2-7; TRBD2 is a possible D gene (5 bases). The germline CDR1 and CDR2 sequences are SNHLY and FYNNEI. Trimming removed 7 bases at V and 5 bases at J, with 18 bases between. This CDR3 has 14 amino acids. CDR3: CASTRIEGSHEQYF. The CDR3 coding sequence is TGTGCCAGCACCCGGATCGAGGGAAGCCACGAGCAGTACTTC.

This clonotype has a count of ten or more. The chain links TRBV11-2 to TRBJ2-5; 10 nucleotides match TRBD2. With V trimmed by 3 bases and J by 4 bases, 5 bases remained unmatched. CDR1 and CDR2 from the germline V gene are SGHAT and FQNNGV. CDR3 length: 15 residues. CDR3 coding DNA: TGTGCCAGCAGCTTGGGAGCGGGAGGGCGAGAGACCCAGTACTTC. It yields the protein CASSLGAGGRETQYF.

This chain uses TRBV7-2 with TRBJ2-3; TRBD2 agrees at 11 bases. V gave up 3 bases and J gave up 3 bases; unmatched junction bases: 5. CDR3 length equals 16 residues. The germline CDR1 and CDR2 sequences are SGHTA and FQGNSA. The CDR3 DNA sequence: TGTGCCAGCAGCTTCCCACTAGCGGGAGTAACAGATACGCAGTATTTT. Residues: CASSFPLAGVTDTQYF.

In its sample, this clonotype was seen a few times. The V and J genes are TRBV20-1 and TRBJ1-1, with 7 positions matching TRBD1. V gave up 0 bases and J gave up 4 bases; unmatched junction bases: 5. Germline V lookup: CDR1 DFQATT, CDR2 SNEGSKA (reference sequence). The CDR3 extends over 14 amino acids. CDR3 sequence: CSARDLRGSTEAFF. CDR3 coding DNA: TGCAGTGCTAGAGATCTCAGGGGGTCCACTGAAGCTTTCTTT.

This clonotype was picked up a small number of times. This chain joins TRBV11-2 and TRBJ1-4; no reliable D call. The CDR3 sequence is 16 residues long. V was trimmed by 2 bases and J by 3 bases, leaving 13 bases between them. From germline, CDR1 is SGHAT and CDR2 FQNNGV. The CDR3 is CASSLNSLGANEKLFF. CDR3 in DNA: TGTGCCAGCAGCTTAAATAGTCTAGGCGCTAATGAAAAACTGTTTTTT.

Only a few counts were recorded for this clonotype. The V call is TRBV7-9, the J call TRBJ1-5, with D perhaps matching TRBD1 (6 bases). The CDR3 spans 15 residues. Trimming removed 4 bases from V and 7 bases from J, with 17 bases in between. CDR1 and CDR2 (germline): SEHNR, FQNEAQ (reference sequence). Written as DNA, the CDR3 is TGTGCCAGCAGCTCCACAGGGACGGCAGGACAGCCCCAGCATTTT. This encodes CASSSTGTAGQPQHF.

There are a few counts of this clonotype. The rearrangement joins TRBV7-9 to TRBJ2-1; TRBD2 aligns across 7 bases. Germline-derived CDR1 and CDR2 are SEHNR and FQNEAQ (reference sequence). V was clipped by 5 bases and J by 8 bases; unmatched bases: 6. The length of the CDR3 is 13 residues. The CDR3 sequence: CASSRRGGDEQFF. Here the CDR3 DNA reads TGTGCCAGCAGCCGCCGGGGAGGGGATGAGCAGTTCTTC.

In regard to this clonotype: At one of its ends the junction is not consistent with the germline gene, which may arise from a read error. V is TRBV28 and J is TRBJ2-7, with a weak D call TRBD2 (6 bases). CDR3 length: 12 amino acids. Per germline, CDR1 MDHEN and CDR2 SYDVKM. The CDR3 nucleotides read TGTGCCAGCAGTTTATACCCCTCTCCGGGGGACTTC. Translating it yields CASSLYPSPGDF.

The rearrangement links TRBV6-1 to TRBJ2-3, with unresolved D. The ends were cut back, 6 bases at V and 3 bases at J, with 19 bases in the middle. Germline CDR1 and CDR2: MNHNS and SASEGT. The CDR3 is made up of 16 amino acids. The CDR3 loop reads CASRPSTGLGTDTQYF. The CDR3 nucleotides are TGTGCCAGCAGGCCCTCGACGGGCCTCGGGACAGATACGCAGTATTTT.

The V gene is TRBV20-1, the J gene TRBJ2-1; 13 positions match TRBD2. Per the germline V gene, CDR1 is DFQATT and CDR2 is SNEGSKA (reference sequence). The CDR3 is 15 residues long. Trimming removed 1 base from V and 5 bases from J; junction bases left unmatched: 2. CDR3 sequence (DNA): TGCAGTGCTAGAGGACTAGCGGGAGGACACAATGAGCAGTTCTTC. Its translation is CSARGLAGGHNEQFF.

This clonotype appeared a single time. The chain couples TRBV12-3 or TRBV12-4 to TRBJ2-1; TRBD1 matches 8 bases. The junction had 10 bases not matched to a gene; V was cut back by 4 bases and J by 5 bases. The CDR3 is made up of 16 amino acids. As DNA, the CDR3 is TGTGCCAGCAGTTGGTACCAGGGGGCGCAGAACAATGAGCAGTTCTTC. Translated: CASSWYQGAQNNEQFF.

Ten or more counts support this clonotype. The rearrangement joins TRBV27 to TRBJ2-7; weak D call: TRBD1 (6 bases). CDR3 size: 14 residues. Per germline, CDR1 MNHEY and CDR2 SMNVEV (reference sequence). Deletions cut 5 bases from V and 5 bases from J, with 16 bases between. The CDR3 sequence: CASSISLRGDEQYF. The CDR3 nucleotides read TGTGCCAGCAGTATCTCCCTCAGGGGAGACGAGCAGTACTTC.

This clonotype was seen a few times. The V gene is TRBV5-6, the J gene TRBJ1-1; D unclear. Trimming pared 4 bases from V and 7 bases from J, leaving 14 bases between. The CDR3 length is 13 residues. Germline V CDR1 and CDR2: SGHDT, YYEEEE. The CDR3 protein is CASSRGESDEAFF. The CDR3 nucleotides are TGTGCCAGCAGCCGCGGAGAGTCAGATGAAGCTTTCTTT.

There are a few counts of this clonotype. V and J are TRBV28 and TRBJ1-1; D remains ambiguous. The germline CDR1 and CDR2 sequences are MDHEN and SYDVKM. CDR3 length: 15 amino acids. Trimming removed 7 bases at V and 1 base at J, with 16 bases between. CDR3 sequence reads: CASNHLTRGNTEAFF. CDR3 sequence (DNA): TGTGCCAGCAACCACCTGACACGGGGGAACACTGAAGCTTTCTTT.

This clonotype was recorded a few times. V and J are TRBV20-1 and TRBJ2-7; no firm D call. The CDR3 is 14 amino acids. CDR1 and CDR2 (germline): DFQATT, SNEGSKA (reference sequence). V was pared by 3 bases and J by 3 bases, with 15 bases between. In DNA form, the CDR3 reads TGCAGTGCTAGCTCCCCGGCAGGTTTCTACGAGCAGTACTTC. The encoded protein is CSASSPAGFYEQYF.